This T cell receptor beta chain was recorded in a study of Ad26.COV2.S vaccination and SARS-CoV-2 variants. Study outcomes and limitations: Participants given vaccine showed non-spike TCR breadth similar to that of placebo recipients.

Worth noting for this clone: Antigen: not known.

Trimming removed 3 bases from V and 7 bases from J, with 10 bases in between. CDR3 size: 12 residues. Germline loops: CDR1 WSHSY, CDR2 SAAADI. Treatment here: around 19 received Ad26.COV2.S at low or high dose, single or two shots; 5 received placebo; per-sample allocation not given. Repertoires come from day 63 after the first vaccine or placebo injection. Clones were sequenced by immunoSEQ multiplex PCR, and TCRdb holds only the in-frame ones, with some missing. The sample comprises 290,000 or so clones, around 87% of which are singletons, and around 3.5% rests with the top ten. The V and J genes are TRBV10-2 and TRBJ2-7, with D possibly matching TRBD1 (7 bases). The receptor comes from a person aged 18-60 years who received the Ad26.COV2.S COVID-19 vaccine or a placebo. The input for sequencing was peripheral blood, taken in a trial of Ad26.COV2.S vaccine versus placebo. The CDR3 bases are TGCGCCAGCAGTGAACAGGGGAGGGAGCAGTACTTC. As protein: CASSEQGREQYF.